This TCR beta chain comes out of a study of blood T cell repertoires in COVID-19. This CDR3 contains 14 residues. From germline, CDR1 is SGHRS and CDR2 YFSETQ. The V end was cut by 0 bases, the J end by 0 bases, with 7 bases between. Data came from immunoSEQ multiplex PCR; TCRdb stores just in-frame clones and leaves some out. The table records approximately 150,000 clones, around 81% of them present only once. This clone was counted a few times. This receptor was taken from a human donor in a cohort sampled during active COVID-19. The sample comprised peripheral blood. The chain joins TRBV5-1 to TRBJ2-7; no firm D call. This CDR3 is CASSLGSGSYEQYF. The CDR3 DNA follows: TGCGCCAGCAGCTTGGGATCCGGCTCCTACGAGCAGTACTTC.